These 9 T cell receptor beta chains came from one sample sequenced in a study of blood T cell repertoires in COVID-19. Assay used: immunoSEQ multiplex PCR; TCRdb lists only in-frame clones, some missing. The sample lists 200,000 to 300,000 clones, roughly 85% seen once, with 5% to 6.5% in the top ten. The material sequenced was peripheral blood. These TCRs come from a man aged 50 to 60 with COVID-19, enrolled during active disease.

This clone appeared a few times. This chain joins TRBV5-4 and TRBJ1-2; D call uncertain. Trimming took off 4 bases at V and 8 bases at J, with 15 bases between the two ends. CDR3 length equals 13 residues. Germline V gives CDR1 SGHNT, CDR2 YYREEE (reference sequence). CDR3 residues: CASSLTVDRGYTF. The CDR3, as DNA: TGTGCCAGCAGCCTCACAGTGGATCGGGGCTACACCTTC.

V usage is TRBV28 and J usage is TRBJ2-7; TRBD1 matches 7 bases. There are 17 residues in the CDR3. Germline-derived CDR1 and CDR2 are MDHEN and SYDVKM. V lost 1 base to trimming and J lost 0 bases; unmatched junction nucleotides: 9. CDR3 DNA: TGTGCCAGCAGTTTATCTTTCGGGGCAGGGGGCTCCTACGAGCAGTACTTC. Translating it yields CASSLSFGAGGSYEQYF.

The V and J genes are TRBV9 and TRBJ1-5; TRBD1 matches at 9 bases. The length of the CDR3 is 14 residues. Germline values: CDR1 SGDLS, CDR2 YYNGEE. V shed 6 bases, J shed 8 bases, and the junction held 9 bases outside the gene matches. The CDR3: CASNSGTGKEPQHF. The DNA of the CDR3 is TGTGCCAGCAACAGTGGGACAGGGAAAGAGCCCCAGCATTTT.

This chain connects TRBV2 to TRBJ2-1; TRBD2 agrees at 11 bases. The CDR3 covers 17 residues. Trimming took 9 bases from V and 0 from J; bases not matched to a gene: 10. From germline, CDR1 is SNHLY and CDR2 FYNNEI. The CDR3 region has the DNA TGTGCCAGTGCCGGGACTAGCGGTTTAAGCTCCTACAATGAGCAGTTCTTC. Translation gives CASAGTSGLSSYNEQFF.

The rearrangement links TRBV2 to TRBJ2-2, with D maybe TRBD2 (7 bases). The CDR3 has 15 residues. Trimming stripped 8 bases from V and 0 bases from J, with 13 bases between. Germline loops: CDR1 SNHLY, CDR2 FYNNEI. CDR3 region: CASLQGTTNTGELFF. The CDR3 DNA reads TGTGCCAGCCTCCAGGGGACTACGAACACCGGGGAGCTGTTTTTT.

This chain links TRBV27 with TRBJ1-6; D perhaps matches TRBD1 (5 bases). Looked up from germline, CDR1 is MNHEY and CDR2 is SMNVEV (reference sequence). The CDR3 runs to 14 residues. Trimming took off 5 bases at V and 9 bases at J, with 14 bases between the two ends. CDR3 amino acids: CASSPQVWGSPLHF. CDR3 bases: TGTGCCAGCAGTCCACAGGTCTGGGGTTCACCCCTCCACTTT.

The chain carries TRBV19 and TRBJ2-1; no firm D call. V was pared by 11 bases and J by 0 bases, with 8 bases between. CDR3 length: 12 residues. Germline loops: CDR1 LNHDA, CDR2 SQIVND (reference sequence). The CDR3 DNA is TGTGCCGCGCGGAGCTCCTACAATGAGCAGTTCTTC. Its protein is CAARSSYNEQFF.

The chain uses TRBV4-2 and TRBJ2-3; 9 nucleotides match TRBD2. J gave up 6 bases and V 0 bases, and 4 bases lay outside the gene matches. This CDR3 spans 15 amino acids. Germline V CDR1 and CDR2: LGHNA, YNFKEQ. CDR3 sequence: CASSQDAGGVDTQYF. The CDR3 coding sequence is TGTGCCAGCAGCCAAGATGCGGGAGGGGTTGATACGCAGTATTTT.

This chain links TRBV11-2 with TRBJ1-4, with D possibly being TRBD1 (5 bases). Trimming pared 3 bases from V and 8 bases from J, leaving 10 bases between. The CDR3 runs to 13 residues. In germline, CDR1 is SGHAT, CDR2 FQNNGV. The chain's CDR3 is CASSFGTAEKLFF. In DNA form, the CDR3 reads TGTGCCAGCAGCTTCGGGACTGCGGAAAAACTGTTTTTT.